This T cell receptor beta chain was sequenced in a study of cytomegalovirus exposure and HLA in healthy donors. Researchers ran the PCR with 60 Vbeta and 13 Jbeta primers. This table comes from immunoSEQ multiplex PCR, and its TCRdb copy is limited to in-frame clones, with some not included. This sample has 200,000 to 300,000 clones, with 82% found just once. In the case of this clone: Antigen unknown.

V lost 1 base and J lost 0, with 6 bases in between. This CDR3 spans 14 amino acids. CDR1 is LNHDA and CDR2 is SQIVND in the germline V gene (reference sequence). Points from the study as a whole: According to an earlier analysis, most TCR beta V segments yielded productive rearrangements about 87% or about 30% of the time.

Source material: PBMCs. The receptor comes from a woman aged 40 to 50 in good health and CMV-seropositive. V is TRBV19 and J is TRBJ1-1; D may be TRBD1 (5 bases). The CDR3 bases are TGTGCCAGTAGTATAGGACAGCTGAACACTGAAGCTTTCTTT. Its translation is CASSIGQLNTEAFF.